This is a list of T cell receptor beta chains from one sample in a study of TIL therapy for anti-PD-1-resistant metastatic lung cancer. Here immunoSEQ multiplex PCR was the method, and the copy in TCRdb shows in-frame clones only, minus some. The sample has 50,000 or so clones; 71% are singletons. The input for sequencing was tumor tissue, taken at baseline. The receptors shown here come from a person aged 25 to 85 with non-small cell lung cancer. Both conserved end residues are part of each CDR3. The D gene is left open where the match is weak. Not every row has a clone size; where given, it reads once, few, many or a size class.

j_call | clone_size | d_call | v_call | cdr3_nt | cdr3_aa
TRBJ1-3 | - | - | TRBV6-5 | TGTGCCAGCAGAGTAACCGTCTCTGGAAACACCATATATTTT | CASRVTVSGNTIYF
TRBJ1-3 | - | - | TRBV6-5 | TGTGCCAGCAGTTATTTGCCGAACTCTGGAAACACCATATATTTT | CASSYLPNSGNTIYF
TRBJ2-4 | - | TRBD2 | TRBV7-2 | TGTGCCAGCAGCATTCGACTAGCGGGAGGGCGAGCAAACATTCAGTACTTC | CASSIRLAGGRANIQYF
TRBJ1-6 | few | - | TRBV19 | TGTGCCAGTAGTATAGGCGGCGGGGTCCGGTCACCCCTCCACTTT | CASSIGGGVRSPLHF
TRBJ1-2 | few | - | TRBV6-6 | TGTGCCAGCATGCTGGTCGATGGCTACACCTTC | CASMLVDGYTF
TRBJ1-1 | - | - | TRBV27 | TGTGCCAGCGGCCCTATTCCGAACACTGAAGCTTTCTTT | CASGPIPNTEAFF
TRBJ2-1 | - | TRBD1 | TRBV29-1 | TGCAGCGTTTTTGGAACCCCGGGACAGAGCCATGAGCAGTTCTTC | CSVFGTPGQSHEQFF
TRBJ2-3 | once | - | TRBV10-1 | TGCGCCAGCAGCCCGCCGGGCACAGATACGCAGTATTTT | CASSPPGTDTQYF
TRBJ2-7 | - | - | TRBV19 | TGTGCCAGTAGTCCTTCCGGCGGCGAGCAGTACTTC | CASSPSGGEQYF
TRBJ1-2 | - | - | TRBV5-1 | TGCGCCAGCAGCTTCGACAGGCTCTATGGCTACACCTTC | CASSFDRLYGYTF
TRBJ2-1 | - | TRBD2 | TRBV30 | TGTGCCTGGAGTGCCCTCCTAGCGGATTACAATGAGCAGTTCTTC | CAWSALLADYNEQFF
TRBJ1-1 | - | TRBD1 | TRBV10-3 | TGTGCCATCAGAAATGTAGGACAGGGGGTAGACACTGAAGCTTTCTTT | CAIRNVGQGVDTEAFF
TRBJ1-1 | - | - | TRBV7-3 | TGTGCCAGCAGCTCGCTTCCAGGGACCACTGAAGCTTTCTTT | CASSSLPGTTEAFF
TRBJ2-1 | once | - | TRBV10-2 | TGCGCCAGCAGAGCCGGGTCATACAATGAGCAGTTCTTC | CASRAGSYNEQFF
TRBJ2-7 | few | TRBD1 | TRBV5-1 | TGCGCCAGCAGCTTACAGGGGTCAAGGCACTTC | CASSLQGSRHF
TRBJ2-3 | - | - | TRBV9 | TGTGCCAGCAGCGTAGGCAGTAGCACAGATACGCAGTATTTT | CASSVGSSTDTQYF
TRBJ2-3 | few | - | TRBV19 | TGTGCCACAGCGGGTAGTAGCACAGATACGCAGTATTTT | CATAGSSTDTQYF
TRBJ1-3 | few | - | TRBV7-2 | TGTGCCAGCAGCTTACGTGCAGGCTCTGGAAACACCATATATTTT | CASSLRAGSGNTIYF
TRBJ2-3 | - | - | TRBV9 | TGTGCCAGCAGCGTAGAGGCGGGCCCTTCTTGGGATACGCAGTATTTT | CASSVEAGPSWDTQYF
TRBJ2-5 | - | - | TRBV5-1 | TGCGCCAGCAGCGAGCAGGGTGGTCCGCAGAAAGAGACCCAGTACTTC | CASSEQGGPQKETQYF
TRBJ2-1 | - | - | TRBV5-8 | TGTGCCAGCAGCAGCCGACAGCCAGACAATGAGCAGTTCTTC | CASSSRQPDNEQFF
TRBJ1-6 | - | - | TRBV5-5 | TGTGCCAGCAGCGCCTACTCCGGGACCGCGGGGTCACCCCTCCACTTT | CASSAYSGTAGSPLHF